Following are 31 T cell receptor beta chains from one sample sequenced in a study of cytomegalovirus exposure and HLA in healthy donors. The PCR used 60 Vbeta and 13 Jbeta primers. The data were produced by immunoSEQ multiplex PCR, yet TCRdb's version contains in-frame clones alone and is incomplete. The sample shows approximately 190,000 clones, approximately 86% of them seen only once. Source material: PBMCs. The receptor source for this set is a boy under 10 years old in good health and CMV-seronegative.

This clone was picked up one time. The V gene is TRBV5-6, the J gene TRBJ1-5; 10 bases agree with TRBD1. The CDR3 has 17 residues. CDR1 is SGHDT and CDR2 is YYEEEE in the germline V gene. V dropped 6 bases and J dropped 5; count of bases not matched to a gene: 14. The CDR3 DNA sequence: TGTGCCAGCACCACCAGGAGGAGACAGGGGGCATATCAGCCCCAGCATTTT. It yields the protein CASTTRRRQGAYQPQHF.

The chain couples TRBV2 to TRBJ1-4, with D perhaps matching TRBD1 (5 bases). This CDR3 comprises 15 residues. Trimming took off 6 bases at V and 4 bases at J, with 15 bases between the two ends. CDR1 is SNHLY, CDR2 FYNNEI, per germline. The CDR3: CASRGALSFNEKLFF. The CDR3, as DNA: TGTGCCAGCAGAGGGGCCCTCTCCTTTAATGAAAAACTGTTTTTT.

This chain connects TRBV7-2 to TRBJ2-7; maybe TRBD2 (5 bases). The CDR3 consists of 15 residues. Trimming took off 2 bases at V and 5 bases at J, with 16 bases between the two ends. Germline values: CDR1 SGHTA, CDR2 FQGNSA. This CDR3 reads CASSLQRLPTHEQYF. The DNA of the CDR3 is TGTGCCAGCAGCTTACAGCGACTACCAACCCACGAGCAGTACTTC. Full variable domain (missing parts from reference TRBV7-2 and TRBJ2-7): GAGVSQSPSNKVTEKGKDVELRCDPISGHTALYWYRQSLGQGLEFLIYFQGNSAPDKSGLPSDRFSAERTGGSVSTLTIQRTQQEDSAVYLCASSLQRLPTHEQYFGPGTRLTVT.

This chain connects TRBV6-4 to TRBJ2-1, with 10 nucleotides matching TRBD2. J lost 4 bases, V lost 0 bases, and 3 bases had no gene match. This CDR3 has 16 residues. CDR1 and CDR2 (germline): MRHNA, SNTAGT. CDR3 in DNA: TGTGCCAGCAGTGACTCAGCGGGGGGGAGTTACAATGAGCAGTTCTTC. Its protein is CASSDSAGGSYNEQFF.

This chain connects TRBV19 to TRBJ2-1, with 7 nucleotides matching TRBD1. The V gene's germline CDR1 is LNHDA and CDR2 SQIVND (reference sequence). V lost 1 base, J lost 8 bases, and 8 bases stayed unmatched. The CDR3 has 15 residues. The CDR3 spells CASSIAQGVKDEQFF. Written as DNA, the CDR3 is TGTGCCAGTAGTATAGCGCAGGGGGTGAAAGATGAGCAGTTCTTC.

In this sample, this clone turned up a few times. For the CDR3, the DNA is TGTGCCAGCAGTTTGGCCAGGGTCTCCTACGAGCAGTACTTC. As protein: CASSLARVSYEQYF. The chain carries TRBV6-5 and TRBJ2-7, with a weak D call TRBD1 (5 bases). The V gene lost 4 bases and the J gene lost 0 bases, with 10 bases spanning the gap. The CDR3 runs to 14 residues. Germline CDR1 is MNHEY and CDR2 is SVGAGI.

The sample holds one count of this clone. The rearrangement links TRBV5-4 to TRBJ1-4; weak D call: TRBD1 (6 bases). Trimming cost V 5 bases and J 4 bases, with 15 bases left between them. CDR1 and CDR2 from the germline V gene are SGHNT and YYREEE (reference sequence). The CDR3 extends over 15 amino acids. CDR3 coding DNA: TGTGCCAGCAGTGCCGGGACACAGGTTAATGAAAAACTGTTTTTT. Translating it yields CASSAGTQVNEKLFF.

The chain is built from TRBV6-1 and TRBJ1-5, with D unresolved. The length of the CDR3 is 13 residues. The germline CDR1 and CDR2 sequences are MNHNS and SASEGT. V was cut by 2 bases and J by 4 bases, with 6 bases left in between. In DNA, the CDR3 is TGTGCCAGCAGTGAATTCCATAATCAGCCCCAGCATTTT. Translated, it gives CASSEFHNQPQHF.

The V gene is TRBV18, the J gene TRBJ2-6, with 7 nucleotides matching TRBD1. This CDR3 region has 17 residues. Germline CDR1 reads KGHSH; CDR2 reads LQKENI. V lost 3 bases, J lost 0 bases, and 5 bases stayed unmatched. CDR3 nucleotide sequence: TGTGCCAGCTCACCCGGCAGGGGGAGCTCTGGGGCCAACGTCCTGACTTTC. Amino acids: CASSPGRGSSGANVLTF.

The chain combines TRBV10-1 with TRBJ2-3, with 9 bases aligning to TRBD2. Germline lookup yields CDR1 WNHNN and CDR2 SYGVQD (reference sequence). J gave up 2 bases and V 3 bases, and 6 bases lay outside the gene matches. CDR3 length: 16 amino acids. This CDR3 reads CASSEVAGALTDTQYF. The CDR3 DNA reads TGCGCCAGCAGTGAAGTAGCGGGGGCGCTCACAGATACGCAGTATTTT.

V gene TRBV27 combines with J gene TRBJ1-5; D is possibly TRBD1 (5 bases). Germline V lookup: CDR1 MNHEY, CDR2 SMNVEV (reference sequence). V lost 0 bases and J lost 0, with 12 bases in between. This CDR3 is 17 amino acids long. This CDR3 reads CASSLSNRMVSNQPQHF. The CDR3 nucleotides read TGTGCCAGCAGTTTATCGAACAGGATGGTTAGCAATCAGCCCCAGCATTTT.

The chain recombines TRBV28 with TRBJ2-3; 9 nucleotides match TRBD2. The CDR3 has 18 residues. Germline-derived CDR1 and CDR2 are MDHEN and SYDVKM. The J segment lost 0 bases and the V segment lost 2 bases, leaving 9 bases of the junction unmatched. The CDR3, as DNA: TGTGCCAGCAGTTTAGGGCGGTCAACTAGCGGGAGCACAGATACGCAGTATTTT. Protein sequence: CASSLGRSTSGSTDTQYF.

J is TRBJ1-1 and V is TRBV15, with 10 bases lining up with TRBD1. The trim removed 5 bases at V and 11 bases at J, leaving 8 bases unmatched. The length of the CDR3 is 13 residues. CDR1 is LNHNV, CDR2 YYDKDF, per germline (reference sequence). The CDR3 DNA sequence: TGTGCCACCAGCCTCCGGGACAGGGGCGACGCTTTCTTT. Translated: CATSLRDRGDAFF.

The J gene is TRBJ2-7, the V gene TRBV5-1, with D unresolved. The V gene lost 4 bases and the J gene lost 4 bases, with 9 bases spanning the gap. This CDR3 is built from 12 residues. CDR1 SGHRS and CDR2 YFSETQ come from the germline V gene. The CDR3 protein is CASSRTVYEQYF. The DNA for the CDR3 is TGCGCCAGCAGCCGCACGGTTTACGAGCAGTACTTC.

The chain links TRBV11-2 to TRBJ1-1; weak D call: TRBD1 (5 bases). Germline-derived CDR1 and CDR2 are SGHAT and FQNNGV. CDR3 length: 14 residues. V was shortened by 1 base and J by 5 bases, with 11 bases between the two germline ends. CDR3 residues: CASSLVGGRTEAFF. The CDR3 region has the DNA TGTGCCAGCAGCTTAGTGGGGGGTAGAACTGAAGCTTTCTTT.

The chain has TRBV19 and TRBJ1-1; 7 bases fit TRBD1. V shed 6 bases and J 5 bases; nucleotides not matched to a gene: 6. The CDR3 runs to 13 residues. Germline-derived CDR1 and CDR2 are LNHDA and SQIVND (reference sequence). CDR3 amino acids: CASSNRGGTEAFF. The CDR3, as DNA: TGTGCCAGTAGCAACAGGGGTGGGACTGAAGCTTTCTTT. The full variable domain, with the rest looked up from reference TRBV19 and TRBJ1-1, is DGGITQSPKYLFRKEGQNVTLSCEQNLNHDAMYWYRQDPGQGLRLIYYSQIVNDFQKGDIAEGYSVSREKKESFPLTVTSAQKNPTAFYLCASSNRGGTEAFFGQGTRLTVV.

The gene calls are TRBV28 and TRBJ1-4, with 7 bases lining up with TRBD1. Germline V gene data show CDR1 as MDHEN and CDR2 as SYDVKM. V lost 4 bases and J lost 5; bases outside the gene matches: 7. This CDR3 comprises 15 residues. The CDR3 bases are TGTGCCAGCAGTTCACCGGGACAGAGGAATGAAAAACTGTTTTTT. As protein: CASSSPGQRNEKLFF.

The genes are TRBV27 and TRBJ1-6; 8 bases are shared with TRBD1. Germline values: CDR1 MNHEY, CDR2 SMNVEV (reference sequence). This CDR3 is built from 16 residues. Unmatched junction bases numbered 11, after V lost 6 bases and J lost 7 bases. Here the CDR3 reads CASRPSPTGANSPLHF. The CDR3 coding sequence is TGTGCCAGCAGACCGTCCCCGACAGGGGCAAATTCACCCCTCCACTTT.

The rearrangement uses TRBV6-5 and TRBJ1-5; the D gene is possibly TRBD1 (5 bases). The germline V gene encodes CDR1 MNHEY and CDR2 SVGAGI. The CDR3 has 16 amino acids. Trimming removed 2 bases at V and 8 bases at J, with 19 bases between. CDR3 DNA sequence: TGTGCCAGCAGTTACGAACGGGGGAGATTAATCGAGCCCCAGCATTTT. Translated: CASSYERGRLIEPQHF.

The V and J genes are TRBV7-9 and TRBJ2-5; 7 bases map to TRBD1. The J segment lost 5 bases and the V segment lost 5 bases, leaving 5 bases of the junction unmatched. CDR1 and CDR2 from the germline V gene are SEHNR and FQNEAQ (reference sequence). This CDR3 has 13 residues. The CDR3 DNA sequence: TGTGCCAGCAGCCTGACAGGGCCTGAGACCCAGTACTTC. Translated: CASSLTGPETQYF.

The rearrangement uses TRBV2 and TRBJ1-1; 10 nucleotides match TRBD1. V gave up 7 bases and J gave up 3 bases; unmatched junction bases: 23. This CDR3 region has 20 residues. Germline CDR1 and CDR2: SNHLY and FYNNEI. The chain's CDR3 is CASNLPPTGGSHPRDTEAFF. In DNA form, the CDR3 reads TGTGCCAGCAACCTTCCTCCGACAGGGGGCTCACATCCCCGTGACACTGAAGCTTTCTTT.

The chain employs TRBV4-1 and TRBJ2-7, with 7 bases that match TRBD2. The junction had 14 bases not matched to a gene; V was cut back by 4 bases and J by 2 bases. Looked up from germline, CDR1 is MGHRA and CDR2 is YSYEKL. There are 17 residues in the CDR3. The CDR3 sequence: CASSPTQTSPRAYEQYF. The CDR3 DNA is TGCGCCAGCAGCCCGACGCAGACTAGCCCCAGAGCCTACGAGCAGTACTTC.

The chain has TRBV27 and TRBJ2-7; D uncertain. The CDR3 totals 11 residues. Per germline, CDR1 MNHEY and CDR2 SMNVEV (reference sequence). V was clipped by 4 bases and J by 3 bases, with 4 bases between them. The CDR3 sequence is CASSSYYEQYF. CDR3 sequence (DNA): TGTGCCAGCAGTTCCTACTACGAGCAGTACTTC.

The V and J genes are TRBV5-6 and TRBJ1-1; perhaps TRBD1 as D (6 bases). Trimming took 3 bases from V and 1 from J, leaving 10 bases between them. The CDR3 length is 14 residues. Germline CDR1 reads SGHDT; CDR2 reads YYEEEE. The CDR3 is CASSSSGANTEAFF. CDR3 DNA sequence: TGTGCCAGCAGCTCGTCAGGGGCGAACACTGAAGCTTTCTTT.

V and J are TRBV7-9 and TRBJ1-5; D remains unclear. Germline loops: CDR1 SEHNR, CDR2 FQNEAQ (reference sequence). CDR3 length: 13 amino acids. V was cut by 2 bases and J by 8 bases, with 10 bases left in between. CDR3 loop: CASSLSPPEPQHF. CDR3 bases: TGTGCCAGCAGCTTATCCCCGCCGGAGCCCCAGCATTTT.

V gene TRBV5-1 combines with J gene TRBJ1-3; D ambiguous. Per the germline V gene, CDR1 is SGHRS and CDR2 is YFSETQ. This CDR3 is 15 amino acids long. With 0 bases removed from V and 2 bases from J, the gap between germline ends came to 9 bases. The CDR3 sequence is CASSLVPGAGNTIYF. Here the CDR3 DNA reads TGCGCCAGCAGCTTGGTGCCCGGGGCTGGAAACACCATATATTTT.

A remark on this clone: A read error may produce the germline difference seen at one junction end. This CDR3 is also generated by other DNA sequences in the sample. The rearrangement uses TRBV28 and TRBJ1-1; D remains unclear. The V gene's germline CDR1 is MDHEN and CDR2 SYDVKM. The CDR3 spans 12 residues. CDR3 in DNA: TGTGCCAGCAGTTTGAGCGGTCTTGAAGCTTTCTTC. It specifies CASSLSGLEAFF.

The count of this clone is one. This rearrangement joins TRBV27 to TRBJ1-2; TRBD1 aligns across 8 bases. The V gene's germline CDR1 is MNHEY and CDR2 SMNVEV (reference sequence). There are 14 residues in the CDR3. V dropped 5 bases and J dropped 2; count of bases not matched to a gene: 4. In DNA, the CDR3 is TGTGCCAGCAGTATCCGGACAGGGAACTATGGCTACACCTTC. It yields the protein CASSIRTGNYGYTF.

V is TRBV15 and J is TRBJ1-5, with D tentatively TRBD1 (6 bases). Germline V gene lookup returns CDR1 LNHNV and CDR2 YYDKDF (reference sequence). This CDR3 comprises 15 residues. V dropped 2 bases and J dropped 7 bases, with 15 bases sitting between them. This CDR3 is CATSRPQGRYQPQHF. For the CDR3, the DNA is TGTGCCACCAGCAGACCACAGGGTCGGTACCAGCCCCAGCATTTT. Full variable domain (rest looked up from reference TRBV15 and TRBJ1-5): DAMVIQNPRYQVTQFGKPVTLSCSQTLNHNVMYWYQQKSSQAPKLLFHYYDKDFNNEADTPDNFQSRRPNTSFCFLDIRSPGLGDTAMYLCATSRPQGRYQPQHFGDGTRLSIL.

V and J are TRBV6-5 and TRBJ1-2, with a weak D call TRBD1 (6 bases). V shed 9 bases and J shed 5 bases, with 16 bases lying between them. Per germline, CDR1 MNHEY and CDR2 SVGAGI. The CDR3 runs 13 residues. The CDR3 bases are TGTGCCAGTGAGAGCAGGGGATTGTATGGCTACACCTTC. Its translation is CASESRGLYGYTF.

The chain links TRBV19 to TRBJ1-1, with D possibly being TRBD1 (5 bases). This CDR3 is built from 15 residues. Germline values: CDR1 LNHDA, CDR2 SQIVND (reference sequence). Trimming removed 3 bases at V and 6 bases at J, with 17 bases between. The CDR3 reads CASSIGMSGRPEAFF. The CDR3 bases are TGTGCCAGTAGTATCGGCATGTCAGGGAGGCCTGAAGCTTTCTTT.